A single sample is the source of the 31 T cell receptor beta chains below, sequenced in a study of blood T cells in healthy people across ages. Together with a sample-barcoded 5' primer, a J-beta primer mix was included in a second PCR lasting roughly 6 to 12 cycles. TCRdb itself ran the 5' RACE reads through MiXCR, one entry per CDR3 protein. The table includes 650,000 to 700,000 distinct CDR3 sequences, 52% detected once. Sequenced: blood. All receptors come from a woman aged 80 or over in good health.

The V gene is TRBV6-2 or TRBV6-3, the J gene TRBJ1-2; D perhaps matches TRBD1 (6 bases). Germline CDR1 MNHEY, CDR2 SVGEGT. V was trimmed by 5 bases and J by 7 bases, leaving 17 bases between them. This CDR3 region has 14 residues. CDR3 coding DNA: TGTGCCAGCAGTCAATCAGTGGGGGCTGGTGGCTACACCTTC. It translates to CASSQSVGAGGYTF.

This clonotype appeared many times. The chain recombines TRBV2 with TRBJ2-3; D call uncertain. Germline loops: CDR1 SNHLY, CDR2 FYNNEI. The V end was cut by 6 bases, the J end by 8 bases, with 12 bases between. The CDR3 is 12 amino acids. The CDR3 here is CASRTTIGTQYF. The CDR3, as DNA: TGTGCCAGCAGAACTACTATTGGTACGCAGTATTTT.

The chain joins TRBV28 to TRBJ1-3; D not certain. There are 12 residues in the CDR3. Germline lookup yields CDR1 MDHEN and CDR2 SYDVKM. The V and J ends lost 6 bases and 4 bases respectively, with 7 bases between them. The CDR3 bases are TGTGCCAGCAGGGTTTTCGGAAACACCATATATTTT. It specifies CASRVFGNTIYF. Filled out from reference TRBV28 and TRBJ1-3, the complete variable domain reads DVKVTQSSRYLVKRTGEKVFLECVQDMDHENMFWYRQDPGLGLRLIYFSYDVKMKEKGDIPEGYSVSREKKERFSLILESASTNQTSMYLCASRVFGNTIYFGEGSWLTVV.

On this clonotype: A much larger clone differs by one base, so this may be a read error. This chain links TRBV11-2 with TRBJ2-1; possibly TRBD2 for D (6 bases). Germline CDR1 and CDR2: SGHAT and FQNNGV. Between the trimmed V and J ends, which lost 2 bases and 6 bases, there was a span of 14 bases. The CDR3 sequence is 15 residues long. The CDR3: CASSLTTGACNEQFF. As DNA, the CDR3 is TGTGCCAGCAGCTTAACTACGGGAGCTTGCAATGAGCAGTTCTTC.

This chain links TRBV28 with TRBJ2-4; perhaps TRBD1 as D (6 bases). CDR3 length: 12 amino acids. CDR1 and CDR2 from the germline V gene are MDHEN and SYDVKM. V dropped 6 bases and J dropped 13 bases, with 16 bases sitting between them. CDR3 region: CASRTVLQGQYF. The CDR3 DNA is TGTGCCAGCAGGACGGTACTCCAGGGGCAGTACTTC.

The genes are TRBV3-1 and TRBJ1-3, with a possible D match to TRBD1 (5 bases). Germline loops: CDR1 LGHDT, CDR2 YNNKEL (reference sequence). Trimming took off 4 bases at V and 0 bases at J, with 13 bases between the two ends. The CDR3 has 16 residues. CDR3 in DNA: TGTGCCAGCAGCCTTCGGAGAGGGGCCTCTGGAAACACCATATATTTT. Its protein is CASSLRRGASGNTIYF.

As regards this clonotype: A much larger clone sits a single nucleotide away, making a read error possible. The chain has TRBV28 and TRBJ2-1; 12 bases are a match to TRBD2. This CDR3 is 18 amino acids long. Per the germline V gene, CDR1 is MDHEN and CDR2 is SYDVKM. V was clipped by 5 bases and J by 6 bases; unmatched bases: 14. The CDR3 sequence is CASSPGPMTSGRRNEQFF. The CDR3 nucleotides read TGTGCCAGCAGTCCAGGACCAATGACTAGCGGGAGACGCAATGAGCAGTTCTTC. The variable domain in full, with the rest retrieved from reference TRBV28 and TRBJ2-1, is DVKVTQSSRYLVKRTGEKVFLECVQDMDHENMFWYRQDPGLGLRLIYFSYDVKMKEKGDIPEGYSVSREKKERFSLILESASTNQTSMYLCASSPGPMTSGRRNEQFFGPGTRLTVL.

Details on this clonotype: The junction shows a germline mismatch at one end, possibly a read error. The gene calls are TRBV12-3 or TRBV12-4 and TRBJ2-4, with 14 bases identical to TRBD2. Near its end, the DNA agrees better with TRBJ2-7, so the J call may be wrong. The CDR3 is 15 amino acids. The CDR3 protein is CASSLVTSGRGEQYF. The DNA for the CDR3 is TGTGCCAGCAGCTTAGTGACTAGCGGGAGGGGCGAGCAGTACTTC.

The chain carries TRBV7-9 and TRBJ1-5, with D unclear. The germline V gene encodes CDR1 SEHNR and CDR2 FQNEAQ (reference sequence). CDR3 length: 14 residues. The V end was cut by 4 bases, the J end by 6 bases, with 13 bases between. The CDR3 loop reads CASSSDTDSQPQHF. CDR3 nucleotides: TGTGCCAGCAGCTCCGACACCGATAGTCAGCCCCAGCATTTT.

This clonotype was picked up many times. V and J are TRBV2 and TRBJ2-3; a possible D gene is TRBD2 (6 bases). The CDR3 has 12 amino acids. CDR1 and CDR2 (germline): SNHLY, FYNNEI. The V end lost 7 bases, the J end lost 6 bases, and 11 bases lay between the germline ends. The DNA of the CDR3 is TGTGCCAGCAAGACTAGTGCCGATACGCAGTATTTT. Translated, it gives CASKTSADTQYF.

In its sample, this clonotype was seen a few times. The CDR3 region is CASHGGSTGVAKNIQYF. The CDR3 bases are TGCGCCAGTCACGGCGGGAGTACGGGGGTAGCCAAAAACATTCAGTACTTC. The rearrangement uses TRBV5-1 and TRBJ2-4; 7 bases line up with TRBD2. Germline values: CDR1 SGHRS, CDR2 YFSETQ. Unmatched junction bases numbered 14, after V lost 8 bases and J lost 0 bases. This CDR3 region has 17 residues.

This clonotype has ten or more counts. The V and J genes are TRBV3-1 and TRBJ2-1, with TRBD1 as a possible D gene (5 bases). This CDR3 is 12 amino acids long. V lost 3 bases and J 7 bases, leaving 7 bases between the germline ends. CDR1 LGHDT and CDR2 YNNKEL come from the germline V gene (reference sequence). The CDR3 sequence: CASSHQGNEQFF. The CDR3 region has the DNA TGTGCCAGCAGCCACCAGGGAAATGAGCAGTTCTTC.

The rearrangement joins TRBV29-1 to TRBJ1-2; 9 bases map to TRBD1. J gave up 8 bases and V 4 bases, and 17 bases lay outside the gene matches. The CDR3 extends over 16 amino acids. Germline V gene sequence: CDR1 SQVTM, CDR2 ANQGSEA. CDR3 DNA: TGCAGCGTTGGAAGCGGGACAGGGCCCGTAGGGTGGGGCTACACCTTC. It is translated as CSVGSGTGPVGWGYTF.

A remark on this clonotype: A single base separates this from a much larger clone, so it may be a read error. The chain couples TRBV5-1 to TRBJ1-4; possibly TRBD1 for D (5 bases). This CDR3 has 16 residues. Between the trimmed V and J ends, which lost 2 bases and 3 bases, there was a span of 14 bases. Germline V gene data show CDR1 as SGHRS and CDR2 as YFSETQ. Written as DNA, the CDR3 is TGCGCCAGCAGCTTTACAGGTTCGGCATCTAATGAAAAACTGTTTTTT. Protein: CASSFTGSASNEKLFF.

The rearrangement links TRBV28 to TRBJ2-1, with a possible D match to TRBD2 (6 bases). The CDR3 extends over 17 amino acids. Germline-derived CDR1 and CDR2 are MDHEN and SYDVKM. The germline V and J ends were trimmed by 8 bases and 7 bases, with 27 bases remaining between them. In DNA, the CDR3 is TGTGCCAGCCCCCCCGAAAATCGAGCGGGTGGACCGAATGAGCAGTTCTTC. Protein product: CASPPENRAGGPNEQFF.

The CDR3 here is CSVSPGTETNTIYF. Here the CDR3 DNA reads TGCAGCGTGAGTCCCGGGACAGAGACTAACACCATATATTTT. This chain connects TRBV29-1 to TRBJ1-3, with TRBD1 matching 7 bases. The CDR3 runs 14 residues. CDR1 and CDR2 (germline): SQVTM, ANQGSEA. J lost 7 bases, V lost 6 bases, and 12 bases had no gene match.

This clonotype was detected many times. The V gene is TRBV28, the J gene TRBJ2-7; TRBD2 is a possible D gene (5 bases). The length of the CDR3 is 13 residues. V lost 5 bases and J 2 bases, leaving 10 bases between the germline ends. Germline-derived CDR1 and CDR2 are MDHEN and SYDVKM. The CDR3 DNA follows: TGTGCCAGCAGTCCCGACTATACCTACGAGCAGTACTTC. This translates into CASSPDYTYEQYF. Based on the CDR3 plus reference TRBV28 and TRBJ2-7, the full variable domain is DVKVTQSSRYLVKRTGEKVFLECVQDMDHENMFWYRQDPGLGLRLIYFSYDVKMKEKGDIPEGYSVSREKKERFSLILESASTNQTSMYLCASSPDYTYEQYFGPGTRLTVT.

This clonotype was seen a handful of times. Just one base apart from a much larger clone, this may be a read error. This sequence joins TRBV15 and TRBJ2-1, with TRBD1 identical over 9 bases. CDR3 length: 16 residues. Germline CDR1 reads LNHNV; CDR2 reads YYDKDF (reference sequence). CDR3 in amino acids: CATSSRTGGAYNEQVF. CDR3 in DNA: TGTGCCACCAGCAGCCGTACAGGGGGCGCCTACAATGAGCAGGTCTTC.

This clonotype was picked up one time. As DNA, the CDR3 is TGTGCCACCCCGAGGACGGCAGTAACCACTTCATACAATGAGCAGTTCTTC. Amino acid sequence: CATPRTAVTTSYNEQFF. The gene calls are TRBV24-1 and TRBJ2-1; D ambiguous. V was shortened by 9 bases and J by 4 bases, with 24 bases between the two germline ends. This CDR3 spans 17 amino acids. Germline values: CDR1 KGHDR, CDR2 SFDVKD.

Ten or more counts support this clonotype. The V and J genes are TRBV18 and TRBJ2-3, with 7 bases fitting TRBD1. CDR1 is KGHSH, CDR2 LQKENI, per germline. V was clipped by 2 bases and J by 2 bases; unmatched bases: 10. CDR3 length equals 17 residues. Written as DNA, the CDR3 is TGTGCCAGCTCACCAAGGAGAGGGGGCCCCATCACAGATACGCAGTATTTT. Its translation is CASSPRRGGPITDTQYF.

This clonotype was seen repeatedly, ten times or more. J is TRBJ1-2 and V is TRBV20-1; D remains ambiguous. Germline V gives CDR1 DFQATT, CDR2 SNEGSKA (reference sequence). Trimming cost V 3 bases and J 0 bases, with 8 bases left between them. This CDR3 has 13 residues. The CDR3 reads CSARASANYGYTF. DNA for the CDR3: TGCAGTGCTAGGGCCAGTGCTAACTATGGCTACACCTTC.

This sequence joins TRBV6-5 and TRBJ1-1; D call uncertain. CDR1 and CDR2 (germline): MNHEY, SVGAGI. With 8 bases removed from V and 5 bases from J, the gap between germline ends came to 18 bases. The CDR3 contains 14 residues. CDR3 residues: CASSRTAADTEAFF. The CDR3 DNA follows: TGTGCCAGCTCGCGGACCGCAGCAGATACTGAAGCTTTCTTT.

This clonotype was seen many times. This chain connects TRBV2 to TRBJ2-1; tentative D call: TRBD2 (5 bases). The ends were cut back, 6 bases at V and 0 bases at J, with 18 bases in the middle. This CDR3 contains 17 residues. Germline V gene lookup returns CDR1 SNHLY and CDR2 FYNNEI. Here the CDR3 reads CASSWDPLRDSYNEQFF. The DNA for the CDR3 is TGTGCCAGCAGCTGGGATCCCTTGAGGGACTCCTACAATGAGCAGTTCTTC. Filled out from reference TRBV2 and TRBJ2-1, the complete variable domain reads EPEVTQTPSHQVTQMGQEVILRCVPISNHLYFYWYRQILGQKVEFLVSFYNNEISEKSEIFDDQFSVERPDGSNFTLKIRSTKLEDSAMYFCASSWDPLRDSYNEQFFGPGTRLTVL.

This clonotype was counted only a few times. A much larger clone lies a single base off, so this may be a read error. The genes are TRBV10-3 and TRBJ2-1; D uncertain. Per the germline V gene, CDR1 is ENHRY and CDR2 is SYGVKD. This CDR3 is 13 amino acids long. Trimming shortened V by 4 bases and J by 8 bases, and 12 bases separated the two germline ends. The CDR3, as DNA: TGTGCCATCAGTGGTACTGAGATGGATGAGCAGTTCTTC. Residues: CAISGTEMDEQFF.

Concerning this clonotype itself: This may arise from a read error, as a much more abundant clone is one base away. This chain connects TRBV20-1 to TRBJ2-7, with D possibly being TRBD2 (6 bases). The V end was cut by 0 bases, the J end by 6 bases, with 18 bases between. The CDR3 has 15 amino acids. Germline V CDR1 and CDR2: DFQATT, SNEGSKA (reference sequence). CDR3 nucleotides: TGCAGTGCTAGAGATCGTAGCGGAGTAGGGTGCGAGCAGTACTTC. The encoded protein is CSARDRSGVGCEQYF.

The chain employs TRBV6-2 or TRBV6-3 and TRBJ1-6; the D gene is possibly TRBD1 (5 bases). Germline CDR1 reads MNHEY; CDR2 reads SVGEGT. With 6 bases removed from V and 0 bases from J, the gap between germline ends came to 9 bases. This CDR3 has 15 residues. Here the CDR3 reads CASRLQGSYNSPLHF. CDR3 in DNA: TGTGCCAGCAGGTTGCAGGGCTCCTATAATTCACCCCTCCACTTT.

Many counts were recorded for this clonotype. The chain uses TRBV6-1 and TRBJ1-2; maybe TRBD1 (5 bases). From germline, CDR1 is MNHNS and CDR2 SASEGT. With 8 bases removed from V and 2 bases from J, the gap between germline ends came to 12 bases. CDR3 size: 13 residues. The CDR3 DNA reads TGTGCCAGCCGCCCAGACAGCAACTATGGCTACACCTTC. Encoded protein: CASRPDSNYGYTF.

This clonotype was picked up a small number of times. As DNA, the CDR3 is TGTGCCAGCAGCTACGGGACTGGCGAAAAACTGTTTTTT. The encoded protein is CASSYGTGEKLFF. The J gene is TRBJ1-4, the V gene TRBV13; TRBD1 is a possible D gene (5 bases). V was trimmed by 4 bases and J by 8 bases, leaving 11 bases between them. The CDR3 consists of 13 residues. The germline gives CDR1 PRHDT, CDR2 FYEKMQ (reference sequence).

This clonotype showed up just a few times. The chain couples TRBV7-3 to TRBJ2-1; D is possibly TRBD1 or TRBD2 (5 bases each). CDR3 length: 12 residues. Germline CDR1 reads SGHTA; CDR2 reads FQGTGA. V was cut by 4 bases and J by 13 bases, with 14 bases left in between. CDR3 in amino acids: CASSSGATAQFF. The CDR3 DNA is TGTGCCAGCAGCTCCGGGGCCACGGCTCAGTTCTTC.

As to this clonotype: This may be a read error, as it is one base from a much larger clone. The chain combines TRBV2 with TRBJ2-3; 7 bases map to TRBD2. The germline V gene has CDR1 SNHLY and CDR2 FYNNEI. The length of the CDR3 is 15 residues. The V segment lost 6 bases and the J segment 2 bases; nucleotides outside the gene matches: 8. CDR3 DNA: TGTGCCAGCAGCGCGGGAGAATCCGACACAGATACGCAGTATTTT. Translation: CASSAGESDTDTQYF.

The rearrangement links TRBV6-1 to TRBJ1-5; D gene unclear. Per germline, CDR1 MNHNS and CDR2 SASEGT. Trimming took 2 bases from V and 7 from J, leaving 9 bases between them. The CDR3 is 13 residues long. The CDR3 protein is CASSERRAQPQHF. DNA for the CDR3: TGTGCCAGCAGTGAACGTAGGGCCCAGCCCCAGCATTTT.